This T cell receptor beta chain emerged from a study of T cell changes during pregnancy in multiple sclerosis. This CDR3 has 16 residues. V was trimmed by 5 bases and J by 0 bases, leaving 14 bases between them. CDR1 is SGHVS and CDR2 is FQNEAQ in the germline V gene. The method was immunoSEQ multiplex PCR; TCRdb's version includes in-frame clones alone and lacks a portion of them. The sample lists about 59,000 clones, around 90% occurring once. The V call is TRBV7-8, the J call TRBJ1-3; tentative D call: TRBD1 (5 bases). This sequence originates from a female donor with multiple sclerosis, enrolled in a pregnancy study. The sample in question was peripheral blood, obtained before pregnancy. The DNA of the CDR3 is TGTGCCAGCAGCCCTCTGGAGGGGACCTCTGGAAACACCATATATTTT. This codes for CASSPLEGTSGNTIYF.